The 2 T cell receptor beta chains in this list originate from one sample, sequenced in a study of OX40 agonist ivuxolimab in advanced cancers. Here immunoSEQ multiplex PCR was the method, and the copy in TCRdb shows in-frame clones only, minus some. This sample has tens of thousands of clones, with roughly 87% found just once. Sequenced here: CD4+ or CD8+ T cells sorted from blood, sampled in a trial of the OX40 agonist ivuxolimab. The receptors stem from an adult with an advanced solid tumor such as melanoma, head and neck, liver or kidney cancer.

This chain joins TRBV5-1 and TRBJ2-3; 9 nucleotides match TRBD1. V was pared by 4 bases and J by 5 bases, with 8 bases of the junction left unmatched. The germline V gene encodes CDR1 SGHRS and CDR2 YFSETQ. This CDR3 spans 15 amino acids. As DNA, the CDR3 is TGCGCCAGCAGCAAAGGACAGGGGAAAGGAGATACGCAGTATTTT. Amino acids: CASSKGQGKGDTQYF.

The chain has TRBV19 and TRBJ1-5; a weak D match, TRBD1 (6 bases). This CDR3 contains 14 residues. The V and J ends lost 4 bases and 1 base respectively, with 8 bases between them. Germline-derived CDR1 and CDR2 are LNHDA and SQIVND (reference sequence). DNA of the CDR3: TGTGCCAGTAGTAGAGGACAGAGCAATCAGCCCCAGCATTTT. This sequence encodes CASSRGQSNQPQHF.